The clone carrying this TCR beta chain was observed a few times. What it recognizes is unknown. V lost 2 bases and J 14 bases, leaving 10 bases between the germline ends. Germline V gene lookup returns CDR1 MDHEN and CDR2 SYDVKM. The CDR3 loop spans 11 amino acids. The data derive from a study of regulatory T cells in long-lasting Graves disease. Study-level results: Persistent Graves' cases showed lower TCR diversity than newly diagnosed cases. What was studied was peripheral blood only, and not thyroid tissue.

To make TCR beta libraries, researchers used iRepertoire HTBI primers and Arm-PCR of CDR3 regions. TCRdb processed the multiplex PCR reads anew with MiXCR; each CDR3 protein has one entry. In the table there are around 500,000 distinct CDR3 sequences, less than 25% of which are singletons. Stated time point: persistent/refractory GD, antithyroid drugs over 5 years with positive TRAb. RNA from PBMCs was the source of the TCR library. The sequence was obtained from a female donor with Graves disease. V and J are TRBV28 and TRBJ2-1; the D gene is possibly TRBD1 (5 bases). The sequencing used peripheral blood mononuclear cells (PBMCs), collected when the disease was refractory, from a patient treated with antithyroid drugs. The CDR3 spells CASSLVGAEFF. In nucleotides, the CDR3 is TGTGCCAGCAGTTTAGTAGGGGCCGAGTTCTTC.